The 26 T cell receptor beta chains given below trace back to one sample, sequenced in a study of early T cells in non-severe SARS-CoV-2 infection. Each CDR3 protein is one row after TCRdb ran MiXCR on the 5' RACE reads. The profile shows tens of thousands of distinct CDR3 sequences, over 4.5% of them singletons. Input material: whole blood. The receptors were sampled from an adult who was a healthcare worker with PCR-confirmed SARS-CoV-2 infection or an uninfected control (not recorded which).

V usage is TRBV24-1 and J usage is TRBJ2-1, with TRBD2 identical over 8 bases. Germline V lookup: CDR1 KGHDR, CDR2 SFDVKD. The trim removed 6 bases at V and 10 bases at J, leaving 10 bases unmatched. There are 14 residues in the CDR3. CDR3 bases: TGTGCCACCAGTCCACTAGCGGCCGGGGGGGAGCAGTTCTTC. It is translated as CATSPLAAGGEQFF.

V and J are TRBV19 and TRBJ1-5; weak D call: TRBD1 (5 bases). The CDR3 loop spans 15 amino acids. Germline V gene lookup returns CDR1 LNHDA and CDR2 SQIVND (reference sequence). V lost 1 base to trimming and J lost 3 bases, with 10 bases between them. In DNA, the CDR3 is TGTGCCAGTAGTATAGGAGGACAACCCAATCAGCCCCAGCATTTT. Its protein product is CASSIGGQPNQPQHF.

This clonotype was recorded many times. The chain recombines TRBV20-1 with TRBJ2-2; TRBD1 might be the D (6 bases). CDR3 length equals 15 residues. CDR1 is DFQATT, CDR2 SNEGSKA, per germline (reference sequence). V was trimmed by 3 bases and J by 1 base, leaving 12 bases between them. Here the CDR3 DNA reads TGCAGTGCTAGCAAACCGGGACAGAACACCGGGGAGCTGTTTTTT. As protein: CSASKPGQNTGELFF.

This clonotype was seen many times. The CDR3 DNA follows: TGTGCCAGTAGTAGACGGGACAGGGGACCAGATACGCAGTATTTT. Its translation is CASSRRDRGPDTQYF. This chain joins TRBV19 and TRBJ2-3; 10 bases map to TRBD1. With 4 bases clipped from V and 4 bases from J, the junction kept 5 bases outside the gene matches. The germline V gene has CDR1 LNHDA and CDR2 SQIVND (reference sequence). The CDR3 sequence is 15 residues long.

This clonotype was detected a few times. This chain's CDR3 is CASQSQGREQFF. CDR3 nucleotide sequence: TGTGCCAGCCAGTCACAGGGCCGTGAGCAGTTCTTC. The V call is TRBV6-2 or TRBV6-3, the J call TRBJ2-1; possible D gene TRBD1, 6 bases. Trimming left V 8 bases short and J 9 bases short, with 14 bases between. In germline, CDR1 is MNHEY, CDR2 SVGEGT. The CDR3 has 12 amino acids.

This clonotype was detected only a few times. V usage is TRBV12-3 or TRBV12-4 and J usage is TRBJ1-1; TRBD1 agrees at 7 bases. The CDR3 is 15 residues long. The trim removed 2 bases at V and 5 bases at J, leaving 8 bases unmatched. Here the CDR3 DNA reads TGTGCCAGCAGTTTATCCCTGACAGGGAAGACTGAAGCTTTCTTT. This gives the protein CASSLSLTGKTEAFF.

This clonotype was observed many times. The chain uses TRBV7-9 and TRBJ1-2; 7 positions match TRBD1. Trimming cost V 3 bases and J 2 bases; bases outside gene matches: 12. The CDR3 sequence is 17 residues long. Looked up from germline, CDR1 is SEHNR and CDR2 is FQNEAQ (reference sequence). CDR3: CASSFFGTARQNYGYTF. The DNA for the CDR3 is TGTGCCAGCAGCTTTTTCGGGACAGCGAGGCAAAACTATGGCTACACCTTC.

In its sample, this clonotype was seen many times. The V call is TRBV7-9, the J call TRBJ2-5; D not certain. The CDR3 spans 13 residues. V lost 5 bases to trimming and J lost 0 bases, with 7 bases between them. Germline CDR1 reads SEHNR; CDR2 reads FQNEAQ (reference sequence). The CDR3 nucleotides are TGTGCCAGCAGCGCCCAAAACCAAGAGACCCAGTACTTC. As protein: CASSAQNQETQYF.

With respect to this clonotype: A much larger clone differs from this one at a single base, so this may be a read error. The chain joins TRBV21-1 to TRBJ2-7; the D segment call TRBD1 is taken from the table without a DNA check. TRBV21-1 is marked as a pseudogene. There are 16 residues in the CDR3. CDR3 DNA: TGTGCCAGCAGCAACCTCCGGAGACAGGGAACCTACGAGCAGTACTTC. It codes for CASSNLRRQGTYEQYF.

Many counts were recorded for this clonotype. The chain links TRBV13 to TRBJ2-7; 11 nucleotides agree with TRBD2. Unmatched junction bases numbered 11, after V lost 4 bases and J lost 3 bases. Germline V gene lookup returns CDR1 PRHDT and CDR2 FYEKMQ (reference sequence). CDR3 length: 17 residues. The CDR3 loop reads CASSSALLAGEGYEQYF. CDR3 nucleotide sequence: TGTGCCAGCAGCTCCGCCTTACTAGCGGGAGAGGGCTACGAGCAGTACTTC.

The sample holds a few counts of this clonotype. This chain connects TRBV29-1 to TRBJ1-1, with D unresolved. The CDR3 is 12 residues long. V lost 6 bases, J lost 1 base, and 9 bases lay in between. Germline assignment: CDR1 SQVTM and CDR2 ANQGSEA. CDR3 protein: CSVDPGNTEAFF. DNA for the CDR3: TGCAGCGTCGATCCGGGGAACACTGAAGCTTTCTTT.

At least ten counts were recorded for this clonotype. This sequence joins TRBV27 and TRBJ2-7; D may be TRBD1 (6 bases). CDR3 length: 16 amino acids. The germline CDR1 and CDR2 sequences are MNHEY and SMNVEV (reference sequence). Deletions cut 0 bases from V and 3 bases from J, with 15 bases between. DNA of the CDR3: TGTGCCAGCAGTTTATCGTATGTTGGGGGCAACTACGAGCAGTACTTC. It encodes CASSLSYVGGNYEQYF.

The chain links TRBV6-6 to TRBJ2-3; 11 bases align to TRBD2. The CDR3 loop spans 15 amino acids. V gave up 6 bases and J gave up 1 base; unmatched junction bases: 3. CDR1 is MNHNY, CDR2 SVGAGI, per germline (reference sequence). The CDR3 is CASRVTSGGTDTQYF. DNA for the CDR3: TGTGCCAGCAGGGTGACTAGCGGGGGCACAGATACGCAGTATTTT.

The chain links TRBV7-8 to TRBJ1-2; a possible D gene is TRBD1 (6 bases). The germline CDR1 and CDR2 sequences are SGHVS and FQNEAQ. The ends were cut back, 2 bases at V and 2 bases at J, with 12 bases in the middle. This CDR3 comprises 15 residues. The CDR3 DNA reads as TGTGCCAGCAGCTTAAGGACAGCTGTAAACTATGGCTACACCTTC. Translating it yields CASSLRTAVNYGYTF.

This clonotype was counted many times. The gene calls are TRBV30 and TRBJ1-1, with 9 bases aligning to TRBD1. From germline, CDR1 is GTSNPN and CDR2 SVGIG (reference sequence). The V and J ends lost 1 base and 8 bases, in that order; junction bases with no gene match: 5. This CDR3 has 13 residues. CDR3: CAWSATGGEEAFF. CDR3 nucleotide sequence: TGTGCCTGGAGTGCTACAGGGGGCGAGGAAGCTTTCTTT.

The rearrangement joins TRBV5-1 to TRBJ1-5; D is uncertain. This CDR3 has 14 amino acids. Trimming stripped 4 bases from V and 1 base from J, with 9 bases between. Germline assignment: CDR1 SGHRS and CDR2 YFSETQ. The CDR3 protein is CASSPSGSNQPQHF. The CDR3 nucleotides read TGCGCCAGCAGCCCCTCTGGGAGCAATCAGCCCCAGCATTTT.

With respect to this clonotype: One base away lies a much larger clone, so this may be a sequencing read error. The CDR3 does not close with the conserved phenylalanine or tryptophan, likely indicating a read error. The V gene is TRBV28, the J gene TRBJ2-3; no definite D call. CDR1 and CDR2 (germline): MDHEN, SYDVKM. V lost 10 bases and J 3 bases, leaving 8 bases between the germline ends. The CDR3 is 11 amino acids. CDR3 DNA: TGTGCCACCCTAGGGACAGATACGCAGTATTCT. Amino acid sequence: CATLGTDTQYS.

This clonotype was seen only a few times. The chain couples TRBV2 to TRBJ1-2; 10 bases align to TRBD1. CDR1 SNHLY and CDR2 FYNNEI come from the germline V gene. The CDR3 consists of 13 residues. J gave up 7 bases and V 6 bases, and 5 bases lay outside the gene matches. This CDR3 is CASRTRDRGGYTF. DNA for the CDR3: TGTGCCAGCAGGACTAGGGACAGGGGTGGCTACACCTTC.

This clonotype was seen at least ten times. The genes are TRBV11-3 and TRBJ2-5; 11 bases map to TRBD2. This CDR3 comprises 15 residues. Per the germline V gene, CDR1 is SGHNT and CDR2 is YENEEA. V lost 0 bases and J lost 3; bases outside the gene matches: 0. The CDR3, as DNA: TGTGCCAGCAGCTTAGAGGGACTAGCGGAAGAGACCCAGTACTTC. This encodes CASSLEGLAEETQYF.

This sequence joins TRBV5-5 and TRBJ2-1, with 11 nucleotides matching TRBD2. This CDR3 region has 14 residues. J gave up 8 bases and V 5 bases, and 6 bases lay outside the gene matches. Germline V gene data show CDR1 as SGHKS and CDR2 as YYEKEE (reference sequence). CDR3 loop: CASRLAGDTHEQFF. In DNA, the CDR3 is TGTGCCAGCAGACTAGCGGGAGATACACATGAGCAGTTCTTC.

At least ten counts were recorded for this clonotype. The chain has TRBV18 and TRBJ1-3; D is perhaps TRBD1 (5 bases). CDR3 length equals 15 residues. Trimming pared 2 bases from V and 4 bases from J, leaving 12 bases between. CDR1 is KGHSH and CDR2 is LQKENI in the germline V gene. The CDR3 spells CASSPVGTAGNTIYF. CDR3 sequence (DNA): TGTGCCAGCTCACCAGTCGGGACGGCAGGAAACACCATATATTTT.

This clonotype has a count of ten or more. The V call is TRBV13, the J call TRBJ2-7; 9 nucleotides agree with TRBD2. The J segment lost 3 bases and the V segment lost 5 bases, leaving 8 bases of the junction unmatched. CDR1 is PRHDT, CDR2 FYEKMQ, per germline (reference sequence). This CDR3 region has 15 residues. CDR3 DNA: TGTGCCAGCAGCATACTTAGCGGGGGTGTCTACGAGCAGTACTTC. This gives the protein CASSILSGGVYEQYF.

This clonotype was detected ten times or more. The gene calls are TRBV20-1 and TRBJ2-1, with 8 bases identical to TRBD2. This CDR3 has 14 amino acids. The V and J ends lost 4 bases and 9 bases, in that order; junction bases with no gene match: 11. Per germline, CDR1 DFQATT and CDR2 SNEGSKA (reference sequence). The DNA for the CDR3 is TGCAGTGCTAACTCAGCGGGAGCTTTCAGTGAGCAGTTCTTC. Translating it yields CSANSAGAFSEQFF.

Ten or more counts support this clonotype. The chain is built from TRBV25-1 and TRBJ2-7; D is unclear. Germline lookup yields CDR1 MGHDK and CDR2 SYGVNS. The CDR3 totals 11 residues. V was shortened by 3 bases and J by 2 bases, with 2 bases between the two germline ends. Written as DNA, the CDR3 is TGTGCCAGCAGTGACCCCTACGAGCAGTACTTC. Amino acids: CASSDPYEQYF.

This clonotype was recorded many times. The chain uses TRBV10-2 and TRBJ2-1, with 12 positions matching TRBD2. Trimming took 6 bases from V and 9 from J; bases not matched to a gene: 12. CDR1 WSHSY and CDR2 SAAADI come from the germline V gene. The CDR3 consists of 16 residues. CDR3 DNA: TGCGCCAGCAGCTCTAGCGGGGGGGCTTCTCCTGGTGAGCAGTTCTTC. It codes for CASSSSGGASPGEQFF.

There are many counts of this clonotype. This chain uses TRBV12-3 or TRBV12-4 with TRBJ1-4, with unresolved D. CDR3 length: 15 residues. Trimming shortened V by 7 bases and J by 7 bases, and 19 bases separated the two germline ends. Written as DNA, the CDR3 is TGTGCCAGCACCCTCCGGGGTTTTGGCACTGAAAAACTGTTTTTT. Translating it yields CASTLRGFGTEKLFF.